This TCR beta chain was sequenced in a study of T cells expressing NK-cell markers. Study in general: Each TCR beta repertoire originated in sorted T cells that were CD3+CD56+NKG2C+, CD3+CD56+NKG2C- or CD3+CD56-NKG2C+. Seven donors tested HCMV-seropositive and one tested seronegative among the eight sequenced. General study results and limits: In four donors, these clonotypes also led the CD3+CD56-NKG2C+ fraction.

Points on this clonotype: Antigen specificity is unknown.

Making the TCR beta cDNA relied on 5'RACE template switching with UMIs. TCRdb re-called the 5' RACE reads; one entry per CDR3 protein, DNA not given. The sample yields a few hundred thousand distinct CDR3 sequences, of which the top ten take up 5% to 5.5%. The CDR3 is made up of 17 amino acids. Germline V gene sequence: CDR1 SGHRS, CDR2 YFSETQ. This chain uses TRBV5-1 with TRBJ1-1; TCRdb reports TRBD1, a call that lacks DNA to check it against. This clonotype originated in a man aged 18-69 years in good health. Sample: blood T cells: a sorted CD56 or NKG2C T cell subset, CD4+ or CD8+ T cells, or bulk PBMC T cells (not recorded which). This CDR3 is CASSLQGAGMVNTEAFF.